The present TCR beta chain was sequenced within a study of regulatory T cells in long-lasting Graves disease. Background on the study: The study counted Graves' disease as persistent given over 5 years of antithyroid drugs and positive TSH receptor antibodies.

This clonotype came up many times. Antigen unknown. Findings and limits, study-wide: Relative to newly diagnosed Graves' patients, persistent ones had lower TCR diversity.

Germline-derived CDR1 and CDR2 are MDHEN and SYDVKM. V dropped 10 bases and J dropped 5; count of bases not matched to a gene: 7. This CDR3 region has 14 residues. Time point defined: persistent/refractory GD, antithyroid drugs over 5 years with positive TRAb. Generation of the TCR library employed RNA extracted from PBMCs. Building of the TCR beta libraries involved iRepertoire HTBI primers and Arm-PCR of CDR3 regions. One entry per CDR3 protein results from TCRdb running MiXCR on the multiplex PCR reads. The repertoire holds 420,000 or so distinct CDR3 sequences, with around 22% as singletons. The sample in question was peripheral blood mononuclear cells (PBMCs), obtained when the disease was refractory, from a patient treated with antithyroid drugs. The clonotype was recovered from a female donor with Graves disease. V usage is TRBV28 and J usage is TRBJ2-5; 13 nucleotides agree with TRBD2. The chain's CDR3 is CATWTSGRLETQYF. The CDR3 DNA sequence: TGTGCCACATGGACTAGCGGGAGATTGGAGACCCAGTACTTC. Full variable domain (outside the CDR3, taken from reference TRBV28 and TRBJ2-5): DVKVTQSSRYLVKRTGEKVFLECVQDMDHENMFWYRQDPGLGLRLIYFSYDVKMKEKGDIPEGYSVSREKKERFSLILESASTNQTSMYLCATWTSGRLETQYFGPGTRLLVL.